This TCR beta chain was recovered during a study of blood T cell repertoires in COVID-19 (dated by TCRdb to 2019 to 2021). Some background on the complete study: Collaborator samples came from the United States, Italy and Spain and covered acute and convalescent phases of COVID-19. The sample metadata nearly always contained a de-identified subject ID, COVID-19 status, age in years and sex. The repertoires were released in a freely available public database intended as a resource for research on the immune response to SARS-CoV-2. The material from the prospective study consisted of cDNA or gDNA derived from T cells, B-cell-depleted T cells, or PBMCs. Where HLA class I and class II types were available, the types were taken from metadata supplied by the sample provider, not from assay-based typing. Samples came from the ongoing ImmuneRACE study (first 160 participants) plus 1,254 subjects from 6 global collaborators. Deeply sampled blood TCRbeta repertoires from subjects exposed to, actively infected with, or recovered from COVID-19 were included in the dataset.

Whole blood was collected in K2EDTA tubes by collaborating institutions according to the institutions' own protocols. Collaborator samples were shipped for TCRbeta analysis as frozen whole blood, isolated PBMCs, or DNA extracted from either sample type. The V and J ends are trimmed by 4 bases and 10 bases, leaving 9 bases between them. The CDR3 spans 11 residues, from the cysteine through the phenylalanine. Here the CDR3 DNA is all that survives: 33 bases in frame from base 1. Taken from the germline V gene, the CDR1 and CDR2 loops are SGHDT and YYEEEE. TCRbeta CDR3 regions were amplified from genomic DNA using the immunoSEQ Assay, a bias-controlled multiplex PCR. The study's own analysis went as follows. Within the assay, amplification of reference gene primers was used to estimate how many nucleated cells each sample contained. To quantify the absolute abundance of each unique TCRbeta CDR3 rearrangement, sequence reads were collapsed and filtered. For each sample, productive Simpson clonality was calculated as the square root of Simpson's diversity index across productive rearrangements. Imported from immuneACCESS, the table was reduced by TCRdb to in-frame sequences with V and J called. These copies leave out some clones; in studies compared against another copy, an unresolved V gene accounts for under half, and the cause of the remainder is not known. V and J calls and clone size come straight from that table; D and trimming were deduced from the DNA. This sample holds some 80,000 clones; about 70% were observed only once. 20% of the sample belongs to the ten largest clones.

Points on this clone: Its antigen remains undetermined. No much larger clonotype is one base removed from it; base qualities were not supplied.

Findings and caveats that apply to the study as a whole: How much clinical and demographic metadata was included differed by source and by participant, and the metadata was provided uncurated.

Source material: peripheral blood. The chain joins TRBV5-6 to TRBJ2-1, with the D segment identity uncertain. The TCR sequence derives from a woman over 75 with active or convalescent COVID-19. The encoded CDR3 is CASSQTEEQFF. The sequenced DNA is TGTGCCAGCAGCCAGACTGAGGAGCAGTTCTTC.